This T cell receptor beta chain was recorded in a study of T cells expressing NK-cell markers (TCRdb year 2020). Study-level background: In sorted CD3+CD56+NKG2C+, CD3+CD56+NKG2C- and CD3+CD56-NKG2C+ T-cell subsets from about 8 donors, TCR beta-chain repertoires were profiled. Among the eight sequenced donors, only one was HCMV-seronegative, while the other seven were HCMV-seropositive. Randomly selected healthy volunteers, three men and five women, were used as the eight sequenced donors. Sequencing of the libraries produced 2 x 150 bp reads on Illumina HiSeq 2000/2500, MiSeq or NextSeq. General findings and caveats noted by the study authors: In six donors, the dominant CD3+CD56+NKG2C+ clonotypes ranked among the top 10 CD8+ clonotypes, making up roughly 1.0-7.5% of CD8+ T cells. It remained unclear whether the expanded NKG2C-expressing T cell clones were specific for HCMV antigens. Those dominant clonotypes were again the most abundant among CD3+CD56-NKG2C+ cells in a few donors, at about 25-60.1%.

Details on this clonotype: Its binding antigen is unknown.

For sequencing, an Illumina HiSeq 2000 was employed. The TCR beta cDNA libraries were made using 5'RACE template switching, a step that added both a universal primer site and unique molecular identifiers. cDNA synthesis was primed from the TCR beta constant segment and was followed by two successive PCR amplification steps. The study's processing was this. MIGEC was used to demultiplex reads and group reads by UMI, and MiTCR was used to assemble and quantify clonotypes. To remove erroneous sequences, TCR cDNA sequences were retained only when supported by two or more reads. The tcR package was used for downstream repertoire analysis, and clonotypes were matched between fractions using CDR3 nucleotide sequence together with V segment. VDJmatch was used to annotate antigen specificity against VDJdb, with one amino acid substitution in CDR3 permitted. TCRdb reprocessed the reads, reporting each CDR3 protein sequence once and no DNA. What appears here as the V and J calls and clone size reflects TCRdb's work, not the paper's. The sample has around 180,000 distinct CDR3 sequences on record. The ten biggest clones cover around 20% of the sample.

A commercial ELISA kit detecting HCMV-specific IgG in serum was used to determine HCMV serostatus. Peripheral blood mononuclear cells were isolated from blood by Ficoll density gradient centrifugation. As encoded in the germline V gene, CDR1 is SGHRS while CDR2 is YFSETQ. The CDR3 runs 16 amino acids, cysteine and phenylalanine included. No DNA is given. The rearrangement combines TRBV5-1 with TRBJ2-5; TCRdb calls TRBD2, which cannot be checked without DNA. The sequence derives from a man aged 18 to 69 in good health. Input material: blood T cells: a sorted CD56 or NKG2C T cell subset, CD4+ or CD8+ T cells, or bulk PBMC T cells (not recorded which). For the CDR3, the sequence is CASSLLAGGPQETQYF.